Following are 21 T cell receptor beta chains from one sample sequenced in a study of T-cell reconstitution after alpha-beta-depleted transplantation in children. TCRbeta library preparation incorporated unique molecular identifiers. TCRdb analysed the PCR reads with MiXCR anew, one entry per CDR3 protein. The sample holds approximately 490,000 distinct CDR3 sequences; over 9.5% are singletons and the top ten take 2% to 2.5%. The sequencing here drew on PBMCs, taken before TCRalphabeta/CD19-depleted stem cell transplant. Receptor source: a child aged 2 to 15 with inherited bone marrow failure, due to receive a stem cell transplant.

This clonotype was counted many times. V gene TRBV10-3 combines with J gene TRBJ2-7; D is undetermined. CDR3 size: 13 residues. With 4 bases removed from V and 3 bases from J, the gap between germline ends came to 10 bases. Germline V gene lookup returns CDR1 ENHRY and CDR2 SYGVKD. The CDR3 is CAISVASSYEQYF. The CDR3 region has the DNA TGTGCCATCAGTGTCGCGAGCAGCTACGAGCAGTACTTC.

This clonotype was counted ten times or more. This chain uses TRBV4-3 with TRBJ2-7, with 10 nucleotides matching TRBD2. This CDR3 comprises 16 residues. V shed 4 bases and J 2 bases; nucleotides not matched to a gene: 8. Germline CDR1 is LGHNA and CDR2 is YSLEER. CDR3 sequence (DNA): TGCGCCAGCAGCCCACGAGCTAGCGGGGGACCCTACGAGCAGTACTTC. Its translation: CASSPRASGGPYEQYF.

The chain couples TRBV6-2 or TRBV6-3 to TRBJ2-1; D may be TRBD1 (5 bases). This CDR3 comprises 16 residues. Germline V gene data show CDR1 as MNHEY and CDR2 as SVGEGT. The ends were cut back, 0 bases at V and 4 bases at J, with 13 bases in the middle. The CDR3 protein is CASSYSVGAFYNEQFF. For the CDR3, the DNA is TGTGCCAGCAGTTACTCGGTTGGGGCTTTTTACAATGAGCAGTTCTTC.

This clonotype was detected ten times or more. The chain combines TRBV7-2 with TRBJ2-3; tentatively, D is TRBD1 (5 bases). V dropped 7 bases and J dropped 8 bases, with 25 bases sitting between them. Looked up from germline, CDR1 is SGHTA and CDR2 is FQGNSA. The CDR3 runs 16 residues. CDR3 DNA: TGTGCCAGCACCATCCTTCAGGGTCCCAAGGGAAGTACGCAGTATTTT. Translated: CASTILQGPKGSTQYF.

This clonotype has a count of ten or more. CDR3 residues: CASSREDSNSGANVLTF. The CDR3 DNA sequence: TGTGCCAGCAGCCGAGAGGACAGCAACTCTGGGGCCAACGTCCTGACTTTC. The chain has TRBV4-2 and TRBJ2-6, with D possibly being TRBD1 (6 bases). Trimming stripped 4 bases from V and 0 bases from J, with 13 bases between. The CDR3 covers 17 residues. Germline CDR1 LGHNA, CDR2 YNFKEQ.

This clonotype was observed a few times. This sequence joins TRBV2 and TRBJ2-3; no definite D call. Trimming took off 6 bases at V and 6 bases at J, with 4 bases between the two ends. The germline gives CDR1 SNHLY, CDR2 FYNNEI. The CDR3 is 10 residues long. DNA of the CDR3: TGTGCCAGCAGGGCCGATACGCAGTATTTT. It specifies CASRADTQYF. The full variable domain, its missing parts supplied by reference TRBV2 and TRBJ2-3, is EPEVTQTPSHQVTQMGQEVILRCVPISNHLYFYWYRQILGQKVEFLVSFYNNEISEKSEIFDDQFSVERPDGSNFTLKIRSTKLEDSAMYFCASRADTQYFGPGTRLTVL.

This clonotype was counted only a few times. The genes are TRBV3-1 and TRBJ2-1, with 8 positions matching TRBD2. The germline V gene encodes CDR1 LGHDT and CDR2 YNNKEL (reference sequence). J lost 2 bases, V lost 0 bases, and 6 bases had no gene match. The length of the CDR3 is 17 residues. CDR3 sequence: CASSQDSGLVPYNEQFF. The CDR3 coding sequence is TGTGCCAGCAGCCAAGATTCGGGACTAGTTCCCTACAATGAGCAGTTCTTC.

This clonotype has ten or more counts. The chain links TRBV25-1 to TRBJ2-1, with a weak D call TRBD1 (6 bases). The V and J ends lost 4 bases and 0 bases respectively, with 16 bases between them. CDR3 length: 17 amino acids. Germline-derived CDR1 and CDR2 are MGHDK and SYGVNS. The CDR3 spells CASSGGRGWVSYNEQFF. CDR3 sequence (DNA): TGTGCCAGCAGTGGAGGTAGGGGGTGGGTCTCCTACAATGAGCAGTTCTTC. Combining the CDR3 with reference TRBV25-1 and TRBJ2-1 gives the whole variable domain EADIYQTPRYLVIGTGKKITLECSQTMGHDKMYWYQQDPGMELHLIHYSYGVNSTEKGDLSSESTVSRIRTEHFPLTLESARPSHTSQYLCASSGGRGWVSYNEQFFGPGTRLTVL.

CDR3: CAGRGLADYNEQFF. CDR3 in DNA: TGTGCCGGCCGCGGGCTAGCGGACTACAATGAGCAGTTCTTC. The V and J genes are TRBV2 and TRBJ2-1, with 7 bases aligning to TRBD2. CDR1 is SNHLY and CDR2 is FYNNEI in the germline V gene. The CDR3 is 14 amino acids. With V trimmed by 11 bases and J by 3 bases, 10 bases remained unmatched.

This clonotype has a handful of counts. The rearrangement joins TRBV2 to TRBJ2-3; 8 bases are a match to TRBD2. CDR3 size: 15 residues. The germline gives CDR1 SNHLY, CDR2 FYNNEI. V shed 9 bases and J 0 bases; nucleotides not matched to a gene: 8. This chain's CDR3 is CARSSGTPSTDTQYF. Written as DNA, the CDR3 is TGTGCCAGGAGTAGCGGGACCCCTAGCACAGATACGCAGTATTTT.

This clonotype came up many times. The rearrangement links TRBV5-1 to TRBJ2-4; no reliable D call. CDR3 size: 15 residues. The V end lost 2 bases, the J end lost 0 bases, and 9 bases lay between the germline ends. Germline assignment: CDR1 SGHRS and CDR2 YFSETQ. CDR3 DNA sequence: TGCGCCAGCAGCTTCGGCGTTCTAGCCAAAAACATTCAGTACTTC. Residues: CASSFGVLAKNIQYF.

Details on this clonotype: This may be a read error: a much more frequent sequence differs by one nucleotide. This rearrangement joins TRBV7-9 to TRBJ2-6; 9 bases agree with TRBD1. Germline trimming cut 8 bases from V and 4 bases from J; bases unmatched to any gene: 12. From germline, CDR1 is SEHNR and CDR2 FQNEAQ (reference sequence). The CDR3 is 17 amino acids. CDR3 sequence reads: CASGGRDRASGANVLTF. CDR3 coding DNA: TGTGCCAGCGGCGGTCGGGACAGGGCTTCCGGGGCCAACGTCCTGACTTTC. The complete variable domain, with remaining parts taken from reference TRBV7-9 and TRBJ2-6, reads DTGVSQNPRHKITKRGQNVTFRCDPISEHNRLYWYRQTLGQGPEFLTYFQNEAQLEKSRLLSDRFSAERPKGSFSTLEIQRTEQGDSAMYLCASGGRDRASGANVLTFGAGSRLTVL.

This clonotype was seen at least ten times. This chain links TRBV4-1 with TRBJ2-4; 11 bases agree with TRBD2. This CDR3 spans 18 amino acids. CDR1 and CDR2 from the germline V gene are MGHRA and YSYEKL. V gave up 1 base and J gave up 4 bases; unmatched junction bases: 9. The CDR3 region is CASSQGAASGRTKNIQYF. The CDR3 bases are TGCGCCAGCAGCCAAGGTGCTGCTAGCGGGAGGACGAAAAACATTCAGTACTTC.

This clonotype was detected ten times or more. The gene calls are TRBV28 and TRBJ2-1; 9 bases are shared with TRBD1. The germline gives CDR1 MDHEN, CDR2 SYDVKM. The CDR3 is 15 amino acids. V lost 6 bases and J lost 8; bases outside the gene matches: 11. The CDR3 loop reads CASSRRDRAFDEQFF. In nucleotides, the CDR3 is TGTGCCAGCAGCCGCCGGGACAGGGCGTTTGATGAGCAGTTCTTC.

This clonotype has just a few counts. CDR3 DNA: TGTGCCTGGAGTCCCCTGGGTAATGAAGCTTTCTTT. This sequence encodes CAWSPLGNEAFF. The V and J genes are TRBV30 and TRBJ1-1, with unresolved D. The CDR3 totals 12 residues. Per germline, CDR1 GTSNPN and CDR2 SVGIG (reference sequence). The ends were cut back, 2 bases at V and 7 bases at J, with 11 bases in the middle. Full variable domain (rest looked up from reference TRBV30 and TRBJ1-1): SQTIHQWPATLVQPVGSPLSLECTVEGTSNPNLYWYRQAAGRGLQLLFYSVGIGQISSEVPQNLSASRPQDRQFILSSKKLLLSDSGFYLCAWSPLGNEAFFGQGTRLTVV.

V and J are TRBV11-3 and TRBJ1-3; 9 bases align to TRBD1. The CDR3 contains 18 residues. The junction had 9 bases not matched to a gene; V was cut back by 2 bases and J by 1 base. Germline V gives CDR1 SGHNT, CDR2 YENEEA. CDR3 sequence (DNA): TGTGCCAGCAGCTTACGTCCCGGGACAGGGCAATCTGGAAACACCATATATTTT. It translates to CASSLRPGTGQSGNTIYF.

The sample holds a few counts of this clonotype. The chain is built from TRBV24-1 and TRBJ2-1; TRBD2 aligns across 15 bases. Germline V gene sequence: CDR1 KGHDR, CDR2 SFDVKD. This CDR3 region has 19 residues. V dropped 4 bases and J dropped 3; count of bases not matched to a gene: 9. CDR3 region: CATSDPGLAGGRFYNEQFF. CDR3 in DNA: TGTGCCACCAGTGACCCGGGACTAGCGGGAGGACGATTCTACAATGAGCAGTTCTTC.

This clonotype has ten or more counts. The CDR3 nucleotides read TGTGCCAGCAGTTACTCGTGGGGCTACGAGCAGTACTTC. This codes for CASSYSWGYEQYF. This sequence joins TRBV6-2 or TRBV6-3 and TRBJ2-7; D not resolved. The CDR3 runs to 13 residues. The V gene lost 0 bases and the J gene lost 3 bases, with 6 bases spanning the gap. Germline CDR1 reads MNHEY; CDR2 reads SVGEGT.

This clonotype was recorded at least ten times. The V and J genes are TRBV27 and TRBJ2-3; 8 positions agree with TRBD2. The J segment lost 1 base and the V segment lost 6 bases, leaving 3 bases of the junction unmatched. The CDR3 runs 14 residues. Germline V gene data show CDR1 as MNHEY and CDR2 as SMNVEV (reference sequence). CDR3 DNA: TGTGCCAGCAGCCGGCGGGAGGGCACAGATACGCAGTATTTT. Protein sequence: CASSRREGTDTQYF.

This clonotype came up many times. The gene calls are TRBV7-2 and TRBJ2-1, with TRBD2 matching 12 bases. There are 17 residues in the CDR3. The germline V gene has CDR1 SGHTA and CDR2 FQGNSA. V lost 4 bases and J lost 2; bases outside the gene matches: 6. The DNA of the CDR3 is TGTGCCAGCAGCTCCGGACTAGCGGGACCGACCTACAATGAGCAGTTCTTC. It yields the protein CASSSGLAGPTYNEQFF. The entire variable domain, with the rest obtained from reference TRBV7-2 and TRBJ2-1, is as follows: GAGVSQSPSNKVTEKGKDVELRCDPISGHTALYWYRQSLGQGLEFLIYFQGNSAPDKSGLPSDRFSAERTGGSVSTLTIQRTQQEDSAVYLCASSSGLAGPTYNEQFFGPGTRLTVL.

This clonotype was picked up a small number of times. The chain uses TRBV30 and TRBJ2-1, with 7 bases aligning to TRBD1. CDR1 and CDR2 from the germline V gene are GTSNPN and SVGIG (reference sequence). The CDR3 contains 11 residues. With V trimmed by 7 bases and J by 14 bases, 11 bases remained unmatched. This chain's CDR3 is CASAPSTGKFF. For the CDR3, the DNA is TGTGCCTCAGCGCCATCGACAGGGAAGTTCTTC.